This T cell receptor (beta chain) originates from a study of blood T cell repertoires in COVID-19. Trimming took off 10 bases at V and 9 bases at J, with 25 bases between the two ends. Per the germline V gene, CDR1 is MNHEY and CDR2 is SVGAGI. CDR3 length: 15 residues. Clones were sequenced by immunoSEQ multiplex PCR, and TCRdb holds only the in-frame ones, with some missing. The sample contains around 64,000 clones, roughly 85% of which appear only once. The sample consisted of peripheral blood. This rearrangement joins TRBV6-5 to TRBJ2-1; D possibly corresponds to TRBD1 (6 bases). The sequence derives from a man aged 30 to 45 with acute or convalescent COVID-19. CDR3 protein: CATTLEGQGIGEQFF. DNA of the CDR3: TGTGCCACCACCCTAGAGGGCCAGGGGATCGGTGAGCAGTTCTTC.